The 28 T cell receptor beta chains given below trace back to one sample, sequenced in a study of shared clonotypes between healthy human individuals. The assay was immunoSEQ multiplex PCR, and TCRdb's table has in-frame clones only and misses some. The sample has around 2,000,000 clones, around 95% seen once; the top ten hold 0.1% to 0.15%. The sequenced sample consisted of naive CD4+ T cells sorted from blood. Subset reported: CD45RA+ positively selected. Receptors originate from a man aged 18 to 30 in good health.

This clone appeared once. J is TRBJ2-1 and V is TRBV29-1; D gene uncertain. The CDR3 contains 12 residues. Trimming removed 2 bases from V and 9 bases from J, with 11 bases in between. Germline V lookup: CDR1 SQVTM, CDR2 ANQGSEA. In nucleotides, the CDR3 is TGCAGCGTTGAATCCTTGCGGAGTGAGCAGTTCTTC. This sequence encodes CSVESLRSEQFF.

The chain is built from TRBV5-4 and TRBJ1-1; D gene uncertain. The CDR3 is 12 amino acids. Deletions cut 1 base from V and 6 bases from J, with 7 bases between. Germline V CDR1 and CDR2: SGHNT, YYREEE (reference sequence). CDR3 region: CASSLREAEAFF. DNA for the CDR3: TGTGCCAGCAGCTTGCGGGAGGCTGAAGCTTTCTTT.

The chain links TRBV7-3 to TRBJ1-1; D gene unclear. Trimming took 3 bases from V and 8 from J, leaving 7 bases between them. Germline loops: CDR1 SGHTA, CDR2 FQGTGA. The CDR3 runs 11 residues. The CDR3 sequence is CASSFGREAFF. CDR3 in DNA: TGTGCCAGCAGCTTCGGCAGGGAAGCTTTCTTT.

With regard to this clone: Other DNA sequences in the sample encode the same CDR3. The CDR3 nucleotides read TGTGCCAGCAGTGAACGGCAGGGTAATCAGCCCCAGCATTTT. Encoded protein: CASSERQGNQPQHF. This chain uses TRBV2 with TRBJ1-5; possibly TRBD1 for D (5 bases). The CDR3 extends over 14 amino acids. Trimming pared 2 bases from V and 4 bases from J, leaving 9 bases between. The germline gives CDR1 SNHLY, CDR2 FYNNEI.

V usage is TRBV5-1 and J usage is TRBJ2-5; 10 nucleotides match TRBD2. Trimming removed 0 bases from V and 2 bases from J; junction bases left unmatched: 4. CDR3 length: 16 residues. Looked up from germline, CDR1 is SGHRS and CDR2 is YFSETQ. The CDR3 sequence: CASSLVTSGYQETQYF. The CDR3 DNA is TGCGCCAGCAGCTTGGTGACTAGCGGGTATCAAGAGACCCAGTACTTC.

This chain joins TRBV7-2 and TRBJ2-7, with 10 bases fitting TRBD2. Germline CDR1 SGHTA, CDR2 FQGNSA. This CDR3 spans 15 amino acids. The V and J ends lost 1 base and 3 bases, in that order; junction bases with no gene match: 3. CDR3 loop: CASSLDGTSVYEQYF. For the CDR3, the DNA is TGTGCCAGCAGCTTAGACGGGACTAGCGTCTACGAGCAGTACTTC.

This clone was counted a few times. Within the sample, other DNA sequences also encode this same CDR3. The chain employs TRBV4-3 and TRBJ2-3; 10 positions match TRBD2. With 4 bases clipped from V and 0 bases from J, the junction kept 1 base outside the gene matches. Germline assignment: CDR1 LGHNA and CDR2 YSLEER. The CDR3 has 15 amino acids. As DNA, the CDR3 is TGCGCCAGCAGCCCGACTAGCGGGAGCACAGATACGCAGTATTTT. Translating gives CASSPTSGSTDTQYF.

The CDR3, as DNA: TGTGCCTGGAGTGTACGTACGGGTATAGGCAACGAGCAGTACTTC. It is translated as CAWSVRTGIGNEQYF. The rearrangement joins TRBV30 to TRBJ2-7; D unclear. Deletions cut 0 bases from V and 5 bases from J, with 17 bases between. There are 15 residues in the CDR3. CDR1 and CDR2 (germline): GTSNPN, SVGIG (reference sequence).

A note on this clone: At one end, the junction sequence differs from germline, possibly due to a read error. This sequence joins TRBV25-1 and TRBJ1-1, with TRBD1 matching over 7 bases. Germline V lookup: CDR1 MGHDK, CDR2 SYGVNS. There are 14 residues in the CDR3. CDR3 DNA sequence: TGTGCCAGCAGTCTGACAGGGATGAAGACTGAAGCTTTCTTT. Translated, it gives CASSLTGMKTEAFF.

The rearrangement joins TRBV2 to TRBJ2-7; possible D gene TRBD1, 5 bases. In germline, CDR1 is SNHLY, CDR2 FYNNEI. With 8 bases removed from V and 0 bases from J, the gap between germline ends came to 11 bases. CDR3 size: 13 residues. DNA for the CDR3: TGTGCCAGCCGACAGACCAGCTCCTACGAGCAGTACTTC. This gives the protein CASRQTSSYEQYF. Based on the CDR3 plus reference TRBV2 and TRBJ2-7, the full variable domain is EPEVTQTPSHQVTQMGQEVILRCVPISNHLYFYWYRQILGQKVEFLVSFYNNEISEKSEIFDDQFSVERPDGSNFTLKIRSTKLEDSAMYFCASRQTSSYEQYFGPGTRLTVT.

The J gene is TRBJ2-3, the V gene TRBV9; weak D call: TRBD2 (5 bases). Germline values: CDR1 SGDLS, CDR2 YYNGEE. The CDR3 extends over 15 amino acids. With 3 bases removed from V and 2 bases from J, the gap between germline ends came to 13 bases. The CDR3 nucleotides read TGTGCCAGCAGCGCTAGCCCCTATCACACAGATACGCAGTATTTT. Residues: CASSASPYHTDTQYF.

Worth noting for this clone: The sample has other DNA sequences that encode this CDR3 too. The rearrangement links TRBV4-1 to TRBJ1-2; D not certain. This CDR3 comprises 14 residues. Per germline, CDR1 MGHRA and CDR2 YSYEKL. V shed 0 bases and J shed 4 bases, with 9 bases lying between them. The CDR3 sequence is CASSQDPAGYGYTF. The CDR3 DNA sequence: TGCGCCAGCAGCCAAGACCCGGCAGGCTATGGCTACACCTTC.

The chain combines TRBV7-8 with TRBJ1-6; no reliable D call. Trimming took 1 base from V and 9 from J, leaving 4 bases between them. Germline V gene sequence: CDR1 SGHVS, CDR2 FQNEAQ. The CDR3 length is 12 residues. The CDR3 loop reads CASSLVSSPLHF. CDR3 bases: TGTGCCAGCAGCTTAGTATCTTCACCCCTCCACTTT. The complete variable domain, with remaining parts taken from reference TRBV7-8 and TRBJ1-6, reads GAGVSQSPRYKVAKRGQDVALRCDPISGHVSLFWYQQALGQGPEFLTYFQNEAQLDKSGLPSDRFFAERPEGSVSTLKIQRTQQEDSAVYLCASSLVSSPLHFGNGTRLTVT.

The sample holds one count of this clone. V usage is TRBV27 and J usage is TRBJ1-6; weak D call: TRBD1 (6 bases). The CDR3 has 12 amino acids. From germline, CDR1 is MNHEY and CDR2 SMNVEV (reference sequence). Trimming shortened V by 8 bases and J by 11 bases, and 13 bases separated the two germline ends. The CDR3 DNA follows: TGTGCCAGCGCGACCAGGGGAACACCCCTCCACTTT. Amino acid sequence: CASATRGTPLHF.

Turning to this clone: The same CDR3 arises from other DNA sequences in this sample as well. The V and J genes are TRBV10-3 and TRBJ2-7, with D perhaps TRBD2 (6 bases). The CDR3 runs to 12 residues. The V end was cut by 6 bases, the J end by 4 bases, with 10 bases between. CDR1 ENHRY and CDR2 SYGVKD come from the germline V gene. The CDR3 reads CAISGGNYEQYF. Here the CDR3 DNA reads TGTGCCATCAGCGGGGGAAATTACGAGCAGTACTTC.

The chain links TRBV5-4 to TRBJ2-5, with TRBD2 matching over 10 bases. Germline assignment: CDR1 SGHNT and CDR2 YYREEE (reference sequence). The CDR3 spans 16 residues. The V segment lost 1 base and the J segment 6 bases; nucleotides outside the gene matches: 9. The CDR3 is CASSLLGLAVQQTQYF. DNA of the CDR3: TGTGCCAGCAGCTTGCTCGGACTAGCGGTGCAACAGACCCAGTACTTC.

The chain is built from TRBV2 and TRBJ2-7; 7 nucleotides align to TRBD1. J gave up 2 bases and V 0 bases, and 4 bases lay outside the gene matches. This CDR3 is 15 amino acids long. Germline V gives CDR1 SNHLY, CDR2 FYNNEI. The CDR3 loop reads CASSEATGRTYEQYF. The CDR3 region has the DNA TGTGCCAGCAGTGAAGCGACAGGGAGAACCTACGAGCAGTACTTC. The complete variable domain, with remaining parts taken from reference TRBV2 and TRBJ2-7, reads EPEVTQTPSHQVTQMGQEVILRCVPISNHLYFYWYRQILGQKVEFLVSFYNNEISEKSEIFDDQFSVERPDGSNFTLKIRSTKLEDSAMYFCASSEATGRTYEQYFGPGTRLTVT.

Worth noting for this clone: This specimen includes other DNA sequences encoding the same CDR3. The chain links TRBV5-1 to TRBJ2-7, with 7 positions matching TRBD2. The ends lost 2 bases at V and 4 bases at J; junction bases unmatched: 3. This CDR3 spans 13 amino acids. Germline V lookup: CDR1 SGHRS, CDR2 YFSETQ. The CDR3 is CASSLAGLYEQYF. The CDR3, as DNA: TGCGCCAGCAGCTTAGCGGGATTATACGAGCAGTACTTC.

About this clone itself: This may arise from a read error, as a much more abundant clone is one base away. This chain links TRBV29-1 with TRBJ2-6; 8 nucleotides agree with TRBD2. Germline V gene lookup returns CDR1 SQVTM and CDR2 ANQGSEA. There are 15 residues in the CDR3. CDR3 bases: TGCAGCGTGAGTGGAGCGGGAGCTGGGGCCAGCGTCCTGACTTTC. Protein: CSVSGAGAGASVLTF.

The chain combines TRBV5-4 with TRBJ2-7, with 7 bases matching TRBD1. The CDR3 has 15 amino acids. With V trimmed by 5 bases and J by 1 base, 9 bases remained unmatched. CDR1 and CDR2 (germline): SGHNT, YYREEE (reference sequence). DNA for the CDR3: TGTGCCAGCAGTCGCGAGGGACAGTTATCCTACGAGCAGTACTTC. Translating it yields CASSREGQLSYEQYF.

V is TRBV10-1 and J is TRBJ1-5; tentatively, D is TRBD1 (5 bases). The CDR3 is 13 residues long. Germline CDR1 WNHNN, CDR2 SYGVQD (reference sequence). V lost 11 bases to trimming and J lost 0 bases, with 11 bases between them. DNA for the CDR3: TGCGCCGGTAGACAGTTTAGCAATCAGCCCCAGCATTTT. It encodes CAGRQFSNQPQHF.

The chain couples TRBV11-2 to TRBJ2-7; 9 bases map to TRBD1. Trimming removed 5 bases from V and 6 bases from J; junction bases left unmatched: 8. The CDR3 consists of 14 residues. CDR1 is SGHAT, CDR2 FQNNGV, per germline. CDR3 sequence reads: CASSRWTGAAEQYF. As DNA, the CDR3 is TGTGCCAGCAGCCGTTGGACAGGGGCGGCCGAGCAGTACTTC. Full variable domain (rest looked up from reference TRBV11-2 and TRBJ2-7): EAGVAQSPRYKIIEKRQSVAFWCNPISGHATLYWYQQILGQGPKLLIQFQNNGVVDDSQLPKDRFSAERLKGVDSTLKIQPAKLEDSAVYLCASSRWTGAAEQYFGPGTRLTVT.

The chain recombines TRBV6-5 with TRBJ2-5, with TRBD2 matching over 9 bases. There are 15 residues in the CDR3. V lost 3 bases, J lost 5 bases, and 7 bases stayed unmatched. CDR1 and CDR2 from the germline V gene are MNHEY and SVGAGI. CDR3 sequence (DNA): TGTGCCAGCAGTTATCCAGCGGGAGGTGGTGAGACCCAGTACTTC. Translation: CASSYPAGGGETQYF.

The CDR3 region is CASSPSRMQETQYF. In nucleotides, the CDR3 is TGTGCCAGCAGTCCATCCCGAATGCAAGAGACCCAGTACTTC. This sequence joins TRBV6-5 and TRBJ2-5; the D is unclear. The CDR3 spans 14 residues. The V end lost 5 bases, the J end lost 2 bases, and 12 bases lay between the germline ends. The germline V gene has CDR1 MNHEY and CDR2 SVGAGI.

This clone has just a few counts. The rearrangement uses TRBV15 and TRBJ1-5; D not resolved. CDR3 length: 15 residues. CDR1 and CDR2 (germline): LNHNV, YYDKDF (reference sequence). V lost 0 bases and J lost 3, with 9 bases in between. Here the CDR3 reads CATSRDLPTNQPQHF. The CDR3, as DNA: TGTGCCACCAGCAGAGATCTTCCCACCAATCAGCCCCAGCATTTT.

V gene TRBV5-6 combines with J gene TRBJ2-7; unclear D gene. The length of the CDR3 is 14 residues. V was shortened by 0 bases and J by 2 bases, with 9 bases between the two germline ends. Per germline, CDR1 SGHDT and CDR2 YYEEEE. CDR3 in amino acids: CASSLVQTTYEQYF. As DNA, the CDR3 is TGTGCCAGCAGCTTGGTTCAAACCACCTACGAGCAGTACTTC. The full variable domain, rest sourced from reference TRBV5-6 and TRBJ2-7, is DAGVTQSPTHLIKTRGQQVTLRCSPKSGHDTVSWYQQALGQGPQFIFQYYEEEERQRGNFPDRFSGHQFPNYSSELNVNALLLGDSALYLCASSLVQTTYEQYFGPGTRLTVT.

This chain connects TRBV2 to TRBJ2-7; D assignment may be TRBD1 or TRBD2 (6 bases each). The CDR3 runs 16 residues. V lost 6 bases to trimming and J lost 0 bases, with 18 bases between them. The germline CDR1 and CDR2 sequences are SNHLY and FYNNEI. The CDR3 spells CASRDLGGPSSYEQYF. CDR3 in DNA: TGTGCCAGCAGGGATCTAGGGGGGCCCAGCTCCTACGAGCAGTACTTC.

The chain links TRBV7-2 to TRBJ1-1, with D tentatively TRBD1 (5 bases). The V gene's germline CDR1 is SGHTA and CDR2 FQGNSA. This CDR3 region has 15 residues. The V end was cut by 0 bases, the J end by 3 bases, with 11 bases between. This CDR3 is CASSLAGGLHTEAFF. As DNA, the CDR3 is TGTGCCAGCAGCTTAGCGGGGGGATTGCACACTGAAGCTTTCTTT.